The rows below give T cell receptor beta chains drawn from one sample of a study of cytomegalovirus exposure and HLA in healthy donors. Sequencing used immunoSEQ multiplex PCR; TCRdb keeps in-frame clones, though not all of them. The sample has about 160,000 clones, 81% seen once. Source material: PBMCs. The origin of the receptors is a woman aged 18-30 years in good health and CMV-seronegative. The CDR3 runs from the conserved cysteine through the conserved F or W. A D gene is named only where the DNA matches it firmly. Rows may omit the clone size; those that give it use once, few, many or a size class.

CASSVAGAGYGYTF	TGTGCCAGCAGCGTTGCAGGGGCGGGCTATGGCTACACCTTC	NA	TRBV9	TRBJ1-2	NA
CASSEQTAWPHF	TGTGCCAGCAGTGAGCAGACAGCTTGGCCCCATTTT	NA	TRBV2	TRBJ1-4	NA
CASSSGQGDRREQYF	TGCGCCAGCAGCTCGGGACAGGGCGACAGACGCGAGCAGTACTTC	TRBD1	TRBV5-1	TRBJ2-7	NA
CASSGSYEQYF	TGTGCCAGCAGCGGCAGTTACGAGCAGTACTTC	NA	TRBV7-9	TRBJ2-7	NA
CASSFFGQQETQYF	TGTGCCAGCAGTTTCTTCGGACAGCAAGAGACCCAGTACTTC	NA	TRBV27	TRBJ2-5	once
CASSLSEGGDGYTF	TGTGCCAGCAGTCTTAGTGAGGGGGGGGACGGCTACACCTTC	NA	TRBV2	TRBJ1-2	NA
CASSLLRTGGGEGYTF	TGTGCCAGCAGCTTACTTAGGACAGGGGGCGGTGAGGGCTACACCTTC	TRBD1	TRBV7-2	TRBJ1-2	NA
CASSRGQNNQPQHF	TGCGCCAGCAGCCGGGGGCAGAACAATCAGCCCCAGCATTTT	NA	TRBV4-1	TRBJ1-5	NA
CASSFLSSNYGYTF	TGTGCCAGCAGTTTCTTGTCCTCTAACTATGGCTACACCTTC	NA	TRBV27	TRBJ1-2	NA
CASKAGGRTEAFF	TGTGCCAGCAAGGCGGGAGGTCGGACTGAAGCTTTCTTT	NA	TRBV2	TRBJ1-1	NA
CASSFLSVDIKSQQFF	TGCGCCAGCAGCTTCTTGAGCGTGGACATAAAGTCCCAGCAGTTCTTC	NA	TRBV5-1	TRBJ2-1	NA
CASRRDRVPYEQYF	TGTGCCAGCAGACGGGACAGGGTCCCCTACGAGCAGTACTTC	TRBD1	TRBV28	TRBJ2-7	NA
CASSSGPGTGGYGYTF	TGTGCCAGCTCGTCCGGACCCGGGACAGGGGGATATGGCTACACCTTC	TRBD1	TRBV18	TRBJ1-2	NA
CASSPRIPGQGNTEAFF	TGTGCCAGCTCACCACGAATACCAGGACAGGGAAACACTGAAGCTTTCTTT	TRBD1	TRBV18	TRBJ1-1	NA
CASSYTMNTEAFF	TGTGCCAGCAGCTACACGATGAACACTGAAGCTTTCTTT	NA	TRBV7-3	TRBJ1-1	once
CASSVGPGIANYGYTF	TGTGCCAGCAGCGTAGGACCGGGGATAGCTAACTATGGCTACACCTTC	NA	TRBV9	TRBJ1-2	NA
CACVETEKLFF	TGTGCCTGTGTAGAAACGGAAAAACTGTTTTTT	NA	TRBV30	TRBJ1-4	few
CASSPRPGQGGDEQYF	TGTGCCAGCAGCCCACGCCCGGGACAGGGGGGAGACGAGCAGTACTTC	TRBD1	TRBV7-9	TRBJ2-7	NA
CSVEDLSGSSYNEQFF	TGCAGCGTTGAAGATCTTAGCGGGAGCTCCTACAATGAGCAGTTCTTC	TRBD2	TRBV29-1	TRBJ2-1	NA
CASSLVRPRGNSGAFF	TGTGCCAGCAGCCTAGTCCGGCCCAGGGGCAATTCGGGAGCTTTCTTT	NA	TRBV7-9	TRBJ1-1	NA
CASSQGGSGTQYF	TGTGCCAGCAGCCAAGGTGGCAGCGGGACCCAGTACTTC	NA	TRBV6-5	TRBJ2-5	NA
CASSIMGGRQPQHF	TGTGCCAGTAGTATCATGGGGGGGAGGCAGCCCCAGCATTTT	NA	TRBV19	TRBJ1-5	NA
CASSVSIGRGNTDTQYF	TGTGCCAGCAGCGTTAGTATCGGGAGGGGAAACACAGATACGCAGTATTTT	TRBD2	TRBV9	TRBJ2-3	once
CASSLAFGQGNSPLHF	TGTGCCAGCAGCTTGGCTTTCGGGCAGGGTAATTCACCCCTCCACTTT	NA	TRBV5-6	TRBJ1-6	NA
CASSLDRFYGYTF	TGTGCCAGCAGCTTAGACAGGTTTTATGGCTACACCTTC	NA	TRBV11-2	TRBJ1-2	NA
CASKRQGATNEKLFF	TGTGCCAGCAAACGCCAGGGGGCAACTAATGAAAAACTGTTTTTT	TRBD1	TRBV2	TRBJ1-4	NA
CASSYRTATTHNYGYTF	TGTGCCAGCAGCTACCGGACTGCGACCACCCATAACTATGGCTACACCTTC	NA	TRBV5-6	TRBJ1-2	NA
CASSQVVRGGVGGYTF	TGCGCCAGCAGCCAAGTCGTGCGGGGGGGCGTTGGTGGCTACACCTTC	NA	TRBV4-3	TRBJ1-2	NA
CASSLGGTRGEKLFF	TGCGCCAGCAGCCTGGGGGGGACCAGGGGTGAAAAACTGTTTTTT	NA	TRBV5-1	TRBJ1-4	NA
CASSERGQPQETQYF	TGTGCCAGCAGTGAAAGGGGACAACCCCAAGAGACCCAGTACTTC	NA	TRBV2	TRBJ2-5	NA
CAWSVLLVSGASTDTQYF	TGTGCCTGGAGTGTACTTCTGGTTAGCGGAGCCTCCACAGATACGCAGTATTTT	NA	TRBV30	TRBJ2-3	few
CASSFNHGLAGAETQYF	TGTGCCAGCAGCTTCAACCACGGACTAGCGGGAGCGGAGACCCAGTACTTC	TRBD2	TRBV7-2	TRBJ2-5	NA
CASSVEGTGLLAGGTGELFF	TGTGCCAGCAGCGTAGAAGGGACAGGCCTACTAGCGGGAGGCACCGGGGAGCTGTTTTTT	TRBD2	TRBV9	TRBJ2-2	NA
CASSQEVDAGLAYNEQFF	TGTGCCAGCAGCCAGGAGGTTGACGCGGGACTAGCCTACAATGAGCAGTTCTTC	TRBD2	TRBV7-9	TRBJ2-1	NA
CASSDVQITGELFF	TGTGCCAGCAGTGACGTACAGATCACCGGGGAGCTGTTTTTT	NA	TRBV25-1	TRBJ2-2	NA
CASSKPLAGGEEQFF	TGTGCCAGCAGCAAACCCCTAGCGGGAGGGGAGGAGCAGTTCTTC	TRBD2	TRBV7-3	TRBJ2-1	NA
CASSEQGGWSTDTQYF	TGTGCCAGCAGTGAACAGGGGGGTTGGAGCACAGATACGCAGTATTTT	NA	TRBV6-1	TRBJ2-3	few
CASSQDGRGNQPQHF	TGCGCCAGCAGCCAAGATGGCAGGGGAAATCAGCCCCAGCATTTT	NA	TRBV4-1	TRBJ1-5	NA
CASSLGDISGRIGEQYF	TGTGCCAGCAGTTTAGGAGATATTAGCGGGAGGATCGGCGAGCAGTACTTC	TRBD2	TRBV28	TRBJ2-7	NA
CASSPGSRYGYTF	TGTGCCAGCAGTCCAGGGTCGCGCTATGGCTACACCTTC	NA	TRBV7-2	TRBJ1-2	few
CASSLGYGGSGYEQYF	TGTGCCAGCAGCTTAGGGTATGGCGGGAGTGGCTACGAGCAGTACTTC	TRBD2	TRBV11-2	TRBJ2-7	NA
CASSPTPPGGAFF	TGTGCCAGCTCACCAACTCCCCCAGGGGGAGCTTTCTTT	TRBD1	TRBV18	TRBJ1-1	NA